This section outlines one T cell receptor beta chain sequence together with its context. Primed by a sample-barcoded 5' primer and a J-beta primer mix, a second PCR proceeded for roughly 7 to 11 cycles. Individual samples furnished no less than 2.5 million CDR3-containing paired-end reads apiece. TCRdb passed the 5' RACE reads through MiXCR, listing each CDR3 protein once. The profile shows 750,000 to 950,000 distinct CDR3 sequences, about 28% of them singletons. This specimen belongs to a study of blood T cells in healthy people across ages. Germline lookup yields CDR1 DFQATT and CDR2 SNEGSKA (reference sequence). After removal of 5 bases from V and 3 bases from J, the junction contained 8 bases not matched to a gene. The CDR3 has 17 residues. This sample also appeared in a second study, on T cells of mothers and their children.

The sequence came from a woman in her thirties or forties in good health. Specimen: blood. This chain links TRBV20-1 with TRBJ2-1, with 15 bases lining up with TRBD2. Written as DNA, the CDR3 is TGCAGTGCTCTTGGACTAGCGGGGGGGGCCGGCTACAATGAGCAGTTCTTC. This encodes CSALGLAGGAGYNEQFF.